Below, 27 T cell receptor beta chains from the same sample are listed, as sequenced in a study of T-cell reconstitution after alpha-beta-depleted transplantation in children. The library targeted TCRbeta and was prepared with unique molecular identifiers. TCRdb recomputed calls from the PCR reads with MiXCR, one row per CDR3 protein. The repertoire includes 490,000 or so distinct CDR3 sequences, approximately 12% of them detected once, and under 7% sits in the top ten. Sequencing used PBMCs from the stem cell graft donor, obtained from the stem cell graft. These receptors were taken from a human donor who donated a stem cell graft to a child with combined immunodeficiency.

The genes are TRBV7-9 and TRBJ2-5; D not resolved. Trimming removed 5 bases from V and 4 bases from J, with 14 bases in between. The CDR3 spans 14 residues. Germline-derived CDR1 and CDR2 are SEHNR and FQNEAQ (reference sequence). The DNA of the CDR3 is TGTGCCAGCAGCCCGTCAACAGAGGTAGAGACCCAGTACTTC. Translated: CASSPSTEVETQYF. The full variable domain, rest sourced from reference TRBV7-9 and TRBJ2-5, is DTGVSQNPRHKITKRGQNVTFRCDPISEHNRLYWYRQTLGQGPEFLTYFQNEAQLEKSRLLSDRFSAERPKGSFSTLEIQRTEQGDSAMYLCASSPSTEVETQYFGPGTRLLVL.

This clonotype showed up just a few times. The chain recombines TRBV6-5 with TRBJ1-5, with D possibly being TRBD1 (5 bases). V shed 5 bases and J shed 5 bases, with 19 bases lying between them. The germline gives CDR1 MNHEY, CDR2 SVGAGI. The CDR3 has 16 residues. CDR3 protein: CASSNYQGVADQPQHF. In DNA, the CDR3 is TGTGCCAGCAGTAATTACCAGGGAGTAGCCGATCAGCCCCAGCATTTT.

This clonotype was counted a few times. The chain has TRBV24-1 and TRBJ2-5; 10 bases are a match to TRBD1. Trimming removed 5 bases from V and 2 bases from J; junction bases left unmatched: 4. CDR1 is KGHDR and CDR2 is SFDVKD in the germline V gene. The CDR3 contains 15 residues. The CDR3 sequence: CATSVGQGVQETQYF. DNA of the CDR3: TGTGCCACCAGTGTTGGACAGGGGGTTCAAGAGACCCAGTACTTC.

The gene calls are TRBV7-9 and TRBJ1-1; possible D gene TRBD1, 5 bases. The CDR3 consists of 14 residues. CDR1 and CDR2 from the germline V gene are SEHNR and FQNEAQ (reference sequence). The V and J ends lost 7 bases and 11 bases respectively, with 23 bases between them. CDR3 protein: CASTIRRLGRAAFF. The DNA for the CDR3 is TGTGCCAGCACCATTAGGAGGTTAGGCAGGGCGGCTTTCTTT. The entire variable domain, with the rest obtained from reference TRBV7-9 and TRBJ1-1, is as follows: DTGVSQNPRHKITKRGQNVTFRCDPISEHNRLYWYRQTLGQGPEFLTYFQNEAQLEKSRLLSDRFSAERPKGSFSTLEIQRTEQGDSAMYLCASTIRRLGRAAFFGQGTRLTVV.

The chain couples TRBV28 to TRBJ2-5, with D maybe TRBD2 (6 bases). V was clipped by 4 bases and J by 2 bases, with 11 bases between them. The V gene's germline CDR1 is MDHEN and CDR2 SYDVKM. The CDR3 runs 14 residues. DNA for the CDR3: TGTGCCAGCAGTTGGGGGACTCCTCAAGAGACCCAGTACTTC. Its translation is CASSWGTPQETQYF.

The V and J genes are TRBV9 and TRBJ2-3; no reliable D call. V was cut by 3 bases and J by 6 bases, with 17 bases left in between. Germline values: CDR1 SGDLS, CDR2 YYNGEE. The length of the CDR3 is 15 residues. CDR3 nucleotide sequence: TGTGCCAGCAGCGCAGATAGGGTCTTCGGGGATACGCAGTATTTT. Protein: CASSADRVFGDTQYF.

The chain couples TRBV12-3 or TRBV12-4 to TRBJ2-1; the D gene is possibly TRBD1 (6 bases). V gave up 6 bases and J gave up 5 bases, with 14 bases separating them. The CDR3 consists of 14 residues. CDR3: CASSLPGTNNEQFF. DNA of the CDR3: TGTGCCAGCAGCCTACCTGGGACAAACAATGAGCAGTTCTTC.

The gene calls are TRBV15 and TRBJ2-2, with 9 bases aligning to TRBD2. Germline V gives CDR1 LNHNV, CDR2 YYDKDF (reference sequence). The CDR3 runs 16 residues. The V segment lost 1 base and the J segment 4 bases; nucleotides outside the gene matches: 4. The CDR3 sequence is CATSRGGLARTGELFF. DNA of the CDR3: TGTGCCACCAGCAGAGGGGGACTAGCTCGCACCGGGGAGCTGTTTTTT.

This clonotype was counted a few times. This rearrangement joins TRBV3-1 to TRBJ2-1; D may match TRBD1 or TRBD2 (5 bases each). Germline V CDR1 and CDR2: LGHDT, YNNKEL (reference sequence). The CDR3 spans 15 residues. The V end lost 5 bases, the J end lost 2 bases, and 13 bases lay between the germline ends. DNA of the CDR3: TGTGCCAGCAGCATCGGGACGTCTCCCTACAATGAGCAGTTCTTC. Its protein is CASSIGTSPYNEQFF.

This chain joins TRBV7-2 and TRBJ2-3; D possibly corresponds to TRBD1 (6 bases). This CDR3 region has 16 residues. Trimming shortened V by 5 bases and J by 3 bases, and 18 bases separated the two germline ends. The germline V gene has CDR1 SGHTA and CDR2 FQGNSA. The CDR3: CASSPGTGWVTDTQYF. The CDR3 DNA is TGTGCCAGCAGCCCCGGTACAGGGTGGGTGACAGATACGCAGTATTTT.

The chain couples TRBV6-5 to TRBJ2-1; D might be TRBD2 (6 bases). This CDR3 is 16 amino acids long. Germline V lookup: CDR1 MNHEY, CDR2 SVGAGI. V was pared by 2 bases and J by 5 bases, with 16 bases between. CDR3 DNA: TGTGCCAGCAGTTACCTACTAAGCGGGTTTAACAATGAGCAGTTCTTC. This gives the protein CASSYLLSGFNNEQFF.

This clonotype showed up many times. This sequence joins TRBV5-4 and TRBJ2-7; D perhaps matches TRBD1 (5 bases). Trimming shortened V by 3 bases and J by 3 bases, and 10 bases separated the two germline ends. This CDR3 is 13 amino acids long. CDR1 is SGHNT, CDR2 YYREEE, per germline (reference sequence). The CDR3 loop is CASSWQGLYEQYF. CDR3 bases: TGTGCCAGCAGCTGGCAGGGTCTCTACGAGCAGTACTTC.

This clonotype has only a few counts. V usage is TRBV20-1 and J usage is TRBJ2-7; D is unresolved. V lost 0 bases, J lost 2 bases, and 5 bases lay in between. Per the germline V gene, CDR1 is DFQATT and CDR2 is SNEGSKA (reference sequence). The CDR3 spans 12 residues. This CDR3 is CSAREGTYEQYF. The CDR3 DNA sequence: TGCAGTGCTAGAGAAGGGACCTACGAGCAGTACTTC.

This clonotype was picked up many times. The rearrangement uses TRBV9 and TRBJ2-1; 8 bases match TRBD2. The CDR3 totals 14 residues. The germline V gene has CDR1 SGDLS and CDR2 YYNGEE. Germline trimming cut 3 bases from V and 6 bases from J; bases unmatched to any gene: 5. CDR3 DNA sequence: TGTGCCAGCAGCGCCGGGACTAGTGCCAATGAGCAGTTCTTC. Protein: CASSAGTSANEQFF.

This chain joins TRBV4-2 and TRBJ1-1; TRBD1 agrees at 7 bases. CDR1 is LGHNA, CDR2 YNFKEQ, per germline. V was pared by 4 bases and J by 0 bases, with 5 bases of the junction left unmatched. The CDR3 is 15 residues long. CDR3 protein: CASSRLQGMNTEAFF. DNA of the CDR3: TGTGCCAGCAGCCGGCTACAGGGGATGAACACTGAAGCTTTCTTT.

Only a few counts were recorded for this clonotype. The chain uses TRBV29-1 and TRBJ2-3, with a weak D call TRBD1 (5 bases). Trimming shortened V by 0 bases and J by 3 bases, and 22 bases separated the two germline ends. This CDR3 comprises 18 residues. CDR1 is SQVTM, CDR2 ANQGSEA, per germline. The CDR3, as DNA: TGCAGCGTTGAAGATCAGGGTAGGGCCACCATGGCAACAGATACGCAGTATTTT. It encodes CSVEDQGRATMATDTQYF.

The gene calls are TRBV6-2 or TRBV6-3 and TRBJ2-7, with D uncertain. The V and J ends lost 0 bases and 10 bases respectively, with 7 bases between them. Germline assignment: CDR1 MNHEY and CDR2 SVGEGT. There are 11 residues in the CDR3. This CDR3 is CASSYSSDQYF. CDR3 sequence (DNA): TGTGCCAGCAGTTACTCGAGCGACCAGTACTTC.

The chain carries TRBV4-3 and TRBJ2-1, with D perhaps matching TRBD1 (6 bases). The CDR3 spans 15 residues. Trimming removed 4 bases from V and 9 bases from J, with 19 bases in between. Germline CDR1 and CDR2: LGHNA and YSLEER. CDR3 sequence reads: CASSPGQLENSEQFF. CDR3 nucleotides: TGCGCCAGCAGCCCCGGACAGTTAGAAAACAGTGAGCAGTTCTTC.

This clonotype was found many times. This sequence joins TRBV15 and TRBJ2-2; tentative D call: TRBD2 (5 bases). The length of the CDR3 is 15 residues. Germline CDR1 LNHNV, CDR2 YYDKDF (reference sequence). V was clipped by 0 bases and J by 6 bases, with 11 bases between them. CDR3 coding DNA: TGTGCCACCAGCAGAGATCGAGGACTCCCCGGGGAGCTGTTTTTT. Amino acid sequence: CATSRDRGLPGELFF.

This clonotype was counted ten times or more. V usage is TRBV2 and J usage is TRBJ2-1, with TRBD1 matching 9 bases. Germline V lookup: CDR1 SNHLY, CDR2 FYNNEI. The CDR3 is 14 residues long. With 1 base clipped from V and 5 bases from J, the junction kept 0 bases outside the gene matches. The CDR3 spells CASSEGTGDNEQFF. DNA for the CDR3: TGTGCCAGCAGTGAAGGGACAGGGGACAATGAGCAGTTCTTC.

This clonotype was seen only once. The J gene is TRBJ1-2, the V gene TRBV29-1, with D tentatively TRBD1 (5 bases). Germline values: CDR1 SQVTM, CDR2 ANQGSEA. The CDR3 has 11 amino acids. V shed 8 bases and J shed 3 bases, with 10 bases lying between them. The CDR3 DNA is TGCAGCCTTGGGACGGACTATGGCTACACCTTC. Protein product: CSLGTDYGYTF.

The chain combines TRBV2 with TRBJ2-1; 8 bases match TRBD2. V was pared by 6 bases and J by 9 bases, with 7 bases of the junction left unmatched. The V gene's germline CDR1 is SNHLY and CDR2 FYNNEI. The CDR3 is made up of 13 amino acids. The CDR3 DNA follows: TGTGCCAGCAGGAGCGGGAGAGGGTTTGAGCAGTTCTTC. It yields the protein CASRSGRGFEQFF.

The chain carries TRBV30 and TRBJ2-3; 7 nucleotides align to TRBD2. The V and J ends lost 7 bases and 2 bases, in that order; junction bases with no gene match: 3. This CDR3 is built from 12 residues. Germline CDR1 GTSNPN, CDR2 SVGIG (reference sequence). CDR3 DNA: TGTGCCTTGAGCGGGGACACAGATACGCAGTATTTT. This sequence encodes CALSGDTDTQYF.

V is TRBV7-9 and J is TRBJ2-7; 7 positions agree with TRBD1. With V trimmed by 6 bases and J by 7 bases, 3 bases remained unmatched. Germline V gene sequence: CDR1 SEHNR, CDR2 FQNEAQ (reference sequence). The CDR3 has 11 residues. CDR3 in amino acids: CASRQGFEQYF. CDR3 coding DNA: TGTGCCAGCAGACAGGGGTTTGAGCAGTACTTC.

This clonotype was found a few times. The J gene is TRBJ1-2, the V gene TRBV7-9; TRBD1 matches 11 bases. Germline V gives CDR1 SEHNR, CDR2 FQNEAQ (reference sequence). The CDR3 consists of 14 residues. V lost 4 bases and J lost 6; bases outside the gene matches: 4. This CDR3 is CASSWTGGRDGYTF. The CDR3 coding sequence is TGTGCCAGCAGCTGGACAGGGGGCCGGGATGGCTACACCTTC.

The CDR3 loop reads CASSLGPRVPEDEQFF. Written as DNA, the CDR3 is TGCGCCAGCAGCTTGGGGCCCCGGGTCCCCGAGGATGAGCAGTTCTTC. The chain is built from TRBV5-1 and TRBJ2-1; D not certain. This CDR3 region has 16 residues. Trimming removed 0 bases at V and 8 bases at J, with 18 bases between. The germline V gene has CDR1 SGHRS and CDR2 YFSETQ.

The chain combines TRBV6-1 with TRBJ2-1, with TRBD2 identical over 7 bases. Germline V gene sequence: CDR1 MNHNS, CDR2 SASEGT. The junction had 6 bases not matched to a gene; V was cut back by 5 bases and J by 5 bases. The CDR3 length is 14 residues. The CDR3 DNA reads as TGTGCCAGCAGTAATCCGGGACTACACAATGAGCAGTTCTTC. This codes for CASSNPGLHNEQFF.